The 9 T cell receptor beta chains given below trace back to one sample, sequenced in a study of shared clonotypes between healthy human individuals. Clones were read by immunoSEQ multiplex PCR, and TCRdb kept only the in-frame ones, dropping some. The table shows roughly 1,100,000 clones, with approximately 70% occurring only once. Source material: memory CD4+ T cells sorted from blood. Subset noted: CD45RA-negative fraction. These TCRs come from a man younger than 35 in good health.

This chain connects TRBV19 to TRBJ2-7; D gene uncertain. V was pared by 0 bases and J by 2 bases, with 14 bases between. Germline values: CDR1 LNHDA, CDR2 SQIVND (reference sequence). The CDR3 is 16 residues long. CDR3: CASSIDRWRSAYEQYF. CDR3 in DNA: TGTGCCAGTAGTATAGATCGCTGGCGGTCTGCCTACGAGCAGTACTTC.

The V and J genes are TRBV18 and TRBJ2-7, with TRBD1 matching 9 bases. Looked up from germline, CDR1 is KGHSH and CDR2 is LQKENI. This CDR3 is 14 amino acids long. V was clipped by 3 bases and J by 6 bases; unmatched bases: 6. The DNA of the CDR3 is TGTGCCAGCTCACCCGGGACAGGGAATAGCGAGCAGTACTTC. Its translation: CASSPGTGNSEQYF.

This clone was seen just once. The chain carries TRBV5-1 and TRBJ2-7; 8 bases fit TRBD2. Per germline, CDR1 SGHRS and CDR2 YFSETQ. Germline trimming cut 0 bases from V and 3 bases from J; bases unmatched to any gene: 2. This CDR3 comprises 14 residues. CDR3 in DNA: TGCGCCAGCAGCTTGGTCCGGGGGGGCTACGAGCAGTACTTC. It yields the protein CASSLVRGGYEQYF. Variable domain in full (rest from reference TRBV5-1 and TRBJ2-7): KAGVTQTPRYLIKTRGQQVTLSCSPISGHRSVSWYQQTPGQGLQFLFEYFSETQRNKGNFPGRFSGRQFSNSRSEMNVSTLELGDSALYLCASSLVRGGYEQYFGPGTRLTVT.

This rearrangement joins TRBV20-1 to TRBJ2-3; no firm D call. V was clipped by 4 bases and J by 4 bases, with 3 bases between them. CDR1 is DFQATT and CDR2 is SNEGSKA in the germline V gene (reference sequence). The CDR3 is made up of 10 amino acids. The CDR3 region has the DNA TGCAGTGCTATTTCAGATACGCAGTATTTT. Translation gives CSAISDTQYF.

The rearrangement links TRBV6-1 to TRBJ2-7; perhaps TRBD2 as D (5 bases). Deletions cut 8 bases from V and 6 bases from J, with 14 bases between. The CDR3 sequence is 12 residues long. Germline V gene sequence: CDR1 MNHNS, CDR2 SASEGT. CDR3 DNA: TGTGCCAGCGGAAATTTGGCGGGCGAGCAGTACTTC. It translates to CASGNLAGEQYF.

This clone is a singleton in its sample. Other DNA sequences in the sample encode the same CDR3. The chain has TRBV15 and TRBJ1-2; 7 bases are a match to TRBD1. After removal of 0 bases from V and 5 bases from J, the junction contained 3 bases not matched to a gene. The CDR3 is 14 residues long. Germline V CDR1 and CDR2: LNHNV, YYDKDF (reference sequence). CDR3 bases: TGTGCCACCAGCAGAGATCGGACAGGTTATGGCTACACCTTC. This sequence encodes CATSRDRTGYGYTF.

This sequence joins TRBV2 and TRBJ1-2, with D uncertain. The CDR3 has 13 amino acids. Germline V lookup: CDR1 SNHLY, CDR2 FYNNEI. V was shortened by 3 bases and J by 3 bases, with 8 bases between the two germline ends. DNA of the CDR3: TGTGCCAGCAGTGAGGGTTCGGACTATGGCTACACCTTC. The encoded protein is CASSEGSDYGYTF. The full variable domain, with the rest looked up from reference TRBV2 and TRBJ1-2, is EPEVTQTPSHQVTQMGQEVILRCVPISNHLYFYWYRQILGQKVEFLVSFYNNEISEKSEIFDDQFSVERPDGSNFTLKIRSTKLEDSAMYFCASSEGSDYGYTFGSGTRLTVV.

The chain has TRBV6-5 and TRBJ1-4; D not certain. The CDR3 sequence is 13 residues long. V dropped 8 bases and J dropped 0 bases, with 7 bases sitting between them. Germline-derived CDR1 and CDR2 are MNHEY and SVGAGI. In DNA, the CDR3 is TGTGCCAGCCGAAGAGCAACTAATGAAAAACTGTTTTTT. It specifies CASRRATNEKLFF.

This clone showed up many times. CDR3 DNA sequence: TGTGCCAGCAGCTTGGTTGGACAGTCCTACAATGAGCAGTTCTTC. This encodes CASSLVGQSYNEQFF. The V and J genes are TRBV5-8 and TRBJ2-1; maybe TRBD1 (6 bases). The CDR3 consists of 15 residues. The germline V gene encodes CDR1 SGHTS and CDR2 YDEGEE. V shed 0 bases and J shed 1 base, with 8 bases lying between them.